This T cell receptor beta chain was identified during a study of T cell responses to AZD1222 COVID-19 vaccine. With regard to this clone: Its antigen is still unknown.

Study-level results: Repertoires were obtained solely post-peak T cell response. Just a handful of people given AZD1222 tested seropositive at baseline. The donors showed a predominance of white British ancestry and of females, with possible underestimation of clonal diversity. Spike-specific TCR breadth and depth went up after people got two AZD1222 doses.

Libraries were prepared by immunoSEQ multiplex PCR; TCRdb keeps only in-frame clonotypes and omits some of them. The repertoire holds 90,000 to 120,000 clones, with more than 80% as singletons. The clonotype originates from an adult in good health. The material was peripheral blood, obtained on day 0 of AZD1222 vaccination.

DNA for the CDR3: TGTGCCAGCAGTGAATCTTGGGGGGTCTACACTGAAGCTTTCTTT. Protein: CASSESWGVYTEAFF. The rearrangement links TRBV6-1 to TRBJ1-1; D is perhaps TRBD1 (5 bases). V lost 2 bases to trimming and J lost 3 bases, with 13 bases between them. Germline V gene sequence: CDR1 MNHNS, CDR2 SASEGT. The CDR3 is 15 amino acids.